This T cell receptor (beta chain) was sequenced for a study of T cell changes during pregnancy in multiple sclerosis. The CDR3 has 14 amino acids. Germline V gene sequence: CDR1 SGHAT, CDR2 FQDESV (reference sequence). V was trimmed by 5 bases and J by 4 bases, leaving 14 bases between them. Produced via immunoSEQ multiplex PCR; TCRdb's table is partial and in-frame only. The repertoire holds under 70,000 clones, with approximately 91% as singletons. The rearrangement joins TRBV11-1 to TRBJ1-1; TRBD1 is a possible D gene (6 bases). The sequence was collected from a female donor with multiple sclerosis, enrolled in a pregnancy study. The specimen was peripheral blood, collected in the second trimester of pregnancy. CDR3 nucleotides: TGTGCCAGCAGCACGGGACACAGGGTCACTGAAGCTTTCTTT. Its protein product is CASSTGHRVTEAFF.